These 15 T cell receptor beta chains came from one sample sequenced in a study of blood T cell repertoires in COVID-19. The protocol was immunoSEQ multiplex PCR, while the TCRdb copy is restricted to in-frame clones and leaves out a portion. The sample lists about 410,000 clones, roughly 90% occurring once. Sequenced: peripheral blood. The receptors were gathered from a woman in her 30s with active or convalescent COVID-19.

Only a few counts were recorded for this clone. This chain connects TRBV27 to TRBJ2-2; D remains ambiguous. CDR3 length equals 14 residues. Between the trimmed V and J ends, which lost 5 bases and 0 bases, there was a span of 7 bases. From germline, CDR1 is MNHEY and CDR2 SMNVEV (reference sequence). The CDR3 is CASSRTANTGELFF. CDR3 nucleotide sequence: TGTGCCAGCAGTAGAACAGCGAACACCGGGGAGCTGTTTTTT.

The V call is TRBV5-1, the J call TRBJ2-1; maybe TRBD2 (5 bases). Germline loops: CDR1 SGHRS, CDR2 YFSETQ. Trimming removed 2 bases at V and 6 bases at J, with 9 bases between. The CDR3 is made up of 13 amino acids. The CDR3: CASSFEGGNEQFF. The CDR3 nucleotides are TGCGCCAGCAGCTTTGAGGGCGGCAATGAGCAGTTCTTC.

The chain is built from TRBV12-5 and TRBJ1-6; D is perhaps TRBD1 (6 bases). CDR1 is LGHNT, CDR2 FRNRAP, per germline. V lost 6 bases, J lost 10 bases, and 16 bases lay in between. The CDR3 extends over 14 amino acids. CDR3 residues: CASGMRGKGSPLHF. CDR3 coding DNA: TGTGCTAGTGGGATGAGGGGGAAGGGGTCACCCCTCCACTTT.

This chain joins TRBV6-1 and TRBJ1-2; TRBD1 agrees at 9 bases. The CDR3 loop spans 16 amino acids. In germline, CDR1 is MNHNS, CDR2 SASEGT. V trimming: 2 bases; J trimming: 1 base; junction bases outside the gene matches: 5. The CDR3 sequence is CASSERDRDYNYGYTF. Here the CDR3 DNA reads TGTGCCAGCAGTGAACGGGACAGGGACTATAACTATGGCTACACCTTC.

V is TRBV10-2 and J is TRBJ2-7, with 8 bases that match TRBD1. CDR1 WSHSY and CDR2 SAAADI come from the germline V gene. This CDR3 has 14 amino acids. Trimming removed 8 bases from V and 2 bases from J; junction bases left unmatched: 8. The CDR3 DNA reads TGCGCCAGCGGTCTGGACAGGGAGACCTACGAGCAGTACTTC. Amino acids: CASGLDRETYEQYF.

This chain uses TRBV7-8 with TRBJ1-4; the D is unclear. This CDR3 has 13 amino acids. Trimming pared 5 bases from V and 3 bases from J, leaving 7 bases between. Germline loops: CDR1 SGHVS, CDR2 FQNEAQ. The DNA of the CDR3 is TGTGCCAGCAGCCCCAATCCTAATGAAAAACTGTTTTTT. It codes for CASSPNPNEKLFF.

This rearrangement joins TRBV3-1 (or the pseudogene TRBV3-2) to TRBJ1-1; 7 positions agree with TRBD1. The J segment lost 1 base and the V segment lost 4 bases, leaving 12 bases of the junction unmatched. Germline assignment: CDR1 LGHDT and CDR2 YNNKEL (reference sequence). CDR3 length: 17 residues. The CDR3 bases are TGTGCCAGCAGCCCTTGGGACACAGGGGATGGGAACACTGAAGCTTTCTTT. Translating gives CASSPWDTGDGNTEAFF.

The CDR3 region has the DNA TGTGCCAGCAGAGAGTTTGGCAATGAGCAGTTCTTC. It codes for CASREFGNEQFF. The rearrangement uses TRBV27 and TRBJ2-1; D is undetermined. The CDR3 totals 12 residues. Germline values: CDR1 MNHEY, CDR2 SMNVEV (reference sequence). V lost 6 bases, J lost 6 bases, and 9 bases lay in between.

The chain has TRBV3-1 (or the pseudogene TRBV3-2) and TRBJ2-7; 11 bases are shared with TRBD2. CDR3 length equals 13 residues. CDR1 and CDR2 (germline): LGHDT, YNNKEL (reference sequence). With 5 bases clipped from V and 3 bases from J, the junction kept 0 bases outside the gene matches. This CDR3 reads CASSGTSGYEQYF. The CDR3 DNA reads as TGTGCCAGCAGCGGGACTAGCGGCTACGAGCAGTACTTC.

This clone is a singleton in its sample. The chain couples TRBV7-9 to TRBJ1-4; a possible D gene is TRBD1 (6 bases). The CDR3 is 17 amino acids. Germline values: CDR1 SEHNR, CDR2 FQNEAQ (reference sequence). The V end was cut by 5 bases, the J end by 4 bases, with 20 bases between. The CDR3 reads CASSPHSETGVNEKLFF. As DNA, the CDR3 is TGTGCCAGCAGCCCTCATAGTGAGACAGGAGTTAATGAAAAACTGTTTTTT.

This chain uses TRBV11-3 with TRBJ2-7, with TRBD2 matching 7 bases. Germline CDR1 is SGHNT and CDR2 is YENEEA. With V trimmed by 4 bases and J by 3 bases, 24 bases remained unmatched. This CDR3 comprises 20 residues. The CDR3 region is CASSSRPLDSGNLTHYEQYF. The DNA for the CDR3 is TGTGCCAGCAGCTCCCGGCCACTAGACAGCGGGAACCTTACTCACTACGAGCAGTACTTC.

This chain uses TRBV30 with TRBJ2-7, with TRBD2 matching 7 bases. The CDR3 is 14 residues long. Trimming took 2 bases from V and 3 from J; bases not matched to a gene: 7. Germline lookup yields CDR1 GTSNPN and CDR2 SVGIG (reference sequence). CDR3 loop: CAWSRASGVYEQYF. In DNA, the CDR3 is TGTGCCTGGAGTCGGGCTAGCGGCGTCTACGAGCAGTACTTC.

The rearrangement uses TRBV4-1 and TRBJ1-5, with unresolved D. The germline V gene has CDR1 MGHRA and CDR2 YSYEKL. Trimming cost V 0 bases and J 7 bases, with 16 bases left between them. CDR3 length equals 16 residues. The CDR3 loop is CASSQDRAGNGQPQHF. The CDR3 nucleotides read TGCGCCAGCAGCCAAGACCGTGCGGGGAATGGGCAGCCCCAGCATTTT.

The chain joins TRBV27 to TRBJ1-2, with 8 bases identical to TRBD1. CDR1 and CDR2 from the germline V gene are MNHEY and SMNVEV (reference sequence). V shed 3 bases, J shed 6 bases, and the junction held 15 bases outside the gene matches. The CDR3 spans 17 residues. CDR3 nucleotides: TGTGCCAGCAGTTTCAACATACGGGCAGGGGGCAGCGATGGCTACACCTTC. Translation: CASSFNIRAGGSDGYTF.

The chain carries TRBV18 and TRBJ1-3; TRBD1 matches 8 bases. Germline V gene data show CDR1 as KGHSH and CDR2 as LQKENI. The ends lost 6 bases at V and 8 bases at J; junction bases unmatched: 6. The CDR3 is 13 amino acids. The CDR3 protein is CASSPGQGHTIYF. The CDR3, as DNA: TGTGCCAGCTCGCCTGGACAGGGACACACCATATATTTT.